This TCR beta chain was recovered during a study of PD-1 blockade in mismatch repair-deficient tumors. Study-level background: All were previously treated, progressing patients with 12 mismatch repair-deficient cancer types. Study-wide points: Rapid post-treatment expansion, then contraction, generally preceding radiologic response, marked tumor-resident clones.

This CDR3 is 16 amino acids long. Germline CDR1 SGHRS, CDR2 YFSETQ. V lost 0 bases and J lost 2, with 15 bases in between. A remark on this clone: What it binds is not known.

Every patient had mismatch repair deficiency by PCR or immunohistochemistry. Only in-frame clones appear in the TCRdb table, and some are missing; sequencing was by immunoSEQ multiplex PCR. The profile shows tens of thousands of clones, roughly 80% of them singletons. This clonotype originated in an adult with mismatch repair-deficient cancer. The chain employs TRBV5-1 and TRBJ2-7, with D perhaps matching TRBD2 (6 bases). The source was peripheral blood, collected 12 weeks after starting pembrolizumab. The CDR3 region has the DNA TGCGCCAGCAGCTTGGGTGGTAGCGGAGGGACCTACGAGCAGTACTTC. It translates to CASSLGGSGGTYEQYF.